Listed here are 15 T cell receptor beta chains from one sample, sequenced in a study of cytomegalovirus exposure and HLA in healthy donors. PCR primers comprised 60 Vbeta and 13 Jbeta primers. Measured with immunoSEQ multiplex PCR; TCRdb has only the in-frame clones, and not every one. Its listing shows some 70,000 clones. What was sequenced was PBMCs. Receptors were obtained from a boy aged 5 to 17 in good health and CMV-seronegative.

The chain has TRBV18 and TRBJ1-2; no firm D call. The CDR3 loop spans 14 amino acids. The V and J ends lost 0 bases and 10 bases respectively, with 15 bases between them. The germline gives CDR1 KGHSH, CDR2 LQKENI. The CDR3 reads CASSPPSGDPDYTF. The CDR3 nucleotides read TGTGCCAGCTCACCACCGTCCGGGGATCCGGACTACACCTTC.

The gene calls are TRBV20-1 and TRBJ1-2, with a possible D match to TRBD1 (5 bases). CDR3 length: 11 residues. Germline V CDR1 and CDR2: DFQATT, SNEGSKA (reference sequence). Trimming cost V 6 bases and J 3 bases, with 8 bases left between them. CDR3 DNA: TGCAGTGCATGGGGGGACTATGGCTACACCTTC. Its protein product is CSAWGDYGYTF.

This chain uses TRBV9 with TRBJ1-2; perhaps TRBD1 as D (6 bases). This CDR3 has 13 residues. The germline gives CDR1 SGDLS, CDR2 YYNGEE. Trimming removed 0 bases from V and 7 bases from J, with 10 bases in between. The CDR3 here is CASSVAGVGGYTF. The CDR3 nucleotides are TGTGCCAGCAGCGTAGCAGGGGTAGGTGGCTACACCTTC. The variable domain in full, with the rest retrieved from reference TRBV9 and TRBJ1-2, is DSGVTQTPKHLITATGQRVTLRCSPRSGDLSVYWYQQSLDQGLQFLIQYYNGEERAKGNILERFSAQQFPDLHSELNLSSLELGDSALYFCASSVAGVGGYTFGSGTRLTVV.

J is TRBJ1-2 and V is TRBV20-1; 7 bases match TRBD1. CDR1 is DFQATT, CDR2 SNEGSKA, per germline (reference sequence). This CDR3 comprises 11 residues. V dropped 5 bases and J dropped 7; count of bases not matched to a gene: 4. The CDR3 sequence is CSAEGAGGYTF. The CDR3 DNA reads as TGCAGTGCTGAGGGGGCTGGTGGCTACACCTTC.

V and J are TRBV2 and TRBJ2-1, with D possibly matching TRBD1 (5 bases). Trimming shortened V by 5 bases and J by 7 bases, and 18 bases separated the two germline ends. This CDR3 region has 15 residues. CDR1 is SNHLY, CDR2 FYNNEI, per germline. The CDR3 DNA follows: TGTGCCAGCAGTTTCACACAAGGACACGGGAATGAGCAGTTCTTC. Its translation: CASSFTQGHGNEQFF.

The rearrangement links TRBV6-1 to TRBJ1-2; D is unclear. This CDR3 region has 12 residues. Trimming removed 0 bases at V and 6 bases at J, with 5 bases between. The germline V gene has CDR1 MNHNS and CDR2 SASEGT. The CDR3 loop reads CASSEASDGYTF. DNA of the CDR3: TGTGCCAGCAGTGAAGCCAGCGATGGCTACACCTTC.

This chain links TRBV20-1 with TRBJ2-1, with D possibly being TRBD2 (7 bases). Germline-derived CDR1 and CDR2 are DFQATT and SNEGSKA (reference sequence). The CDR3 is 11 amino acids. Trimming took off 3 bases at V and 9 bases at J, with 9 bases between the two ends. The CDR3 nucleotides are TGCAGTGCTAGCGGGGGGCTTGAGCAGTTCTTC. This translates into CSASGGLEQFF.

The rearrangement uses TRBV28 and TRBJ1-1, with TRBD1 matching over 8 bases. This CDR3 spans 16 amino acids. Per the germline V gene, CDR1 is MDHEN and CDR2 is SYDVKM. The V gene end was trimmed by 4 bases and the J gene end by 3 bases; junction bases not matched to a gene: 10. The CDR3 loop is CASSSDRVGVDTEAFF. DNA for the CDR3: TGTGCCAGCAGTTCGGACAGGGTAGGAGTAGACACTGAAGCTTTCTTT. Variable domain in full (rest from reference TRBV28 and TRBJ1-1): DVKVTQSSRYLVKRTGEKVFLECVQDMDHENMFWYRQDPGLGLRLIYFSYDVKMKEKGDIPEGYSVSREKKERFSLILESASTNQTSMYLCASSSDRVGVDTEAFFGQGTRLTVV.

V is TRBV14 and J is TRBJ2-3, with 7 bases lining up with TRBD2. The junction had 6 bases not matched to a gene; V was cut back by 4 bases and J by 2 bases. The germline V gene encodes CDR1 SGHDN and CDR2 FVKESK. The CDR3 spans 15 residues. CDR3 loop: CASSPWGGTTDTQYF. The CDR3 nucleotides read TGTGCCAGCAGCCCCTGGGGAGGGACCACAGATACGCAGTATTTT. Complete variable domain (other parts from reference TRBV14 and TRBJ2-3): EAGVTQFPSHSVIEKGQTVTLRCDPISGHDNLYWYRRVMGKEIKFLLHFVKESKQDESGMPNNRFLAERTGGTYSTLKVQPAELEDSGVYFCASSPWGGTTDTQYFGPGTRLTVL.

V usage is TRBV6-1 and J usage is TRBJ1-1; D perhaps matches TRBD1 (5 bases). Looked up from germline, CDR1 is MNHNS and CDR2 is SASEGT. V lost 7 bases and J 4 bases, leaving 13 bases between the germline ends. There are 13 residues in the CDR3. In DNA form, the CDR3 reads TGTGCCAGCACCCTAGGAGGGGTCACTGAAGCTTTCTTT. It translates to CASTLGGVTEAFF.

The genes are TRBV10-3 and TRBJ1-2, with a tentative D call TRBD1 (5 bases). V was trimmed by 3 bases and J by 8 bases, leaving 10 bases between them. Germline V gives CDR1 ENHRY, CDR2 SYGVKD. This CDR3 is 12 amino acids long. The CDR3 protein is CAISESGEGYTF. The CDR3 bases are TGTGCCATCAGTGAATCGGGGGAAGGCTACACCTTC.

DNA for the CDR3: TGCAGTGCTAGAGACAGGGAAGCTTTCTTT. This encodes CSARDREAFF. The J gene is TRBJ1-1, the V gene TRBV20-1; D not certain. Per the germline V gene, CDR1 is DFQATT and CDR2 is SNEGSKA (reference sequence). V lost 0 bases to trimming and J lost 8 bases, with 4 bases between them. The CDR3 loop spans 10 amino acids.

The gene calls are TRBV6-1 and TRBJ2-7, with D possibly TRBD1 on 5 matching bases. The V end lost 1 base, the J end lost 3 bases, and 10 bases lay between the germline ends. The CDR3 loop spans 14 amino acids. Germline CDR1 MNHNS, CDR2 SASEGT. The CDR3 DNA follows: TGTGCCAGCAGTGAAGTTGGGGCCGACTACGAGCAGTACTTC. It encodes CASSEVGADYEQYF.

The chain is built from TRBV2 and TRBJ1-2; TRBD1 might be the D (6 bases). CDR3 length: 14 amino acids. Germline-derived CDR1 and CDR2 are SNHLY and FYNNEI. The V and J ends lost 4 bases and 4 bases respectively, with 13 bases between them. The CDR3 DNA reads TGTGCCAGCAGTGGGACAGTACCCCTCTATGGCTACACCTTC. Protein: CASSGTVPLYGYTF.

This rearrangement joins TRBV5-1 to TRBJ1-4; D gene unclear. The CDR3 is 13 residues long. Germline-derived CDR1 and CDR2 are SGHRS and YFSETQ. The V and J ends lost 1 base and 8 bases respectively, with 9 bases between them. The CDR3 coding sequence is TGCGCCAGCAGCTTGTCTCCTCGGGAAAAACTGTTTTTT. Translation: CASSLSPREKLFF.